This T cell receptor beta chain appears in the sequencing data of a study of blood T cell repertoires in COVID-19. Study in general: Each recovered donor of Cohort 3 presented with two negative PCRs, clearance, or symptom resolution.

Those enrolled, adults aged 18 to 89 years, came from around 25 US areas. Sequencing used immunoSEQ multiplex PCR; TCRdb keeps in-frame clones, though not all of them. The sample records 200,000 to 250,000 clones, less than 90% being singletons. The sequenced material came from PBMCs or T cells enriched from blood (not recorded which). The TCR originated in a woman in her forties or fifties in a cohort exposed to, infected with or recovered from COVID-19 (not recorded which).

The CDR3 nucleotides read TGTGCCAGCAGTTTTGCAGGGGGCACTGAAGCTTTCTTT. Its protein product is CASSFAGGTEAFF. The gene calls are TRBV12-3 or TRBV12-4 and TRBJ1-1; TRBD1 aligns across 7 bases. The CDR3 contains 13 residues. J was trimmed by 4 bases and V by 3 bases; bases with no gene match: 2.